A single sample is the source of the 3 T cell receptor beta chains below, sequenced in a study of blood T cells in healthy people across ages. Next came a second PCR, run for roughly 6 to 11 cycles, which used a sample-barcoded 5' primer along with a J-beta primer mix. From the 5' RACE reads, TCRdb called clonotypes with MiXCR, one entry per CDR3 protein. This sample has fewer than 900,000 distinct CDR3 sequences, with 45% to 50% found just once. The sample was blood. These receptors came from a woman aged 55-70 years in good health.

For this clonotype: This clone may be a read error of a much larger clone one base away. The chain couples TRBV16 to TRBJ2-7; D is tentatively TRBD1 or TRBD2 (5 bases each). The V and J ends lost 3 bases and 5 bases respectively, with 11 bases between them. The CDR3 consists of 13 residues. Germline-derived CDR1 and CDR2 are KGHSY and FQNENV. CDR3 bases: TGTGCCAGCAGCCAGACCGGGACCCACGAGCAGTACTTC. Translated, it gives CASSQTGTHEQYF.

The chain joins TRBV29-1 to TRBJ1-1; 10 bases agree with TRBD1. Germline V CDR1 and CDR2: SQVTM, ANQGSEA. J was trimmed by 1 base and V by 7 bases; bases with no gene match: 12. The CDR3 is made up of 16 amino acids. The CDR3 loop reads CSEVRDRGFGNTEAFF. The DNA for the CDR3 is TGCAGCGAAGTCCGGGACAGGGGATTTGGGAACACTGAAGCTTTCTTT.

This chain connects TRBV6-5 to TRBJ2-1; possible D gene TRBD2, 5 bases. With 0 bases removed from V and 2 bases from J, the gap between germline ends came to 11 bases. This CDR3 has 16 residues. Per the germline V gene, CDR1 is MNHEY and CDR2 is SVGAGI. CDR3 bases: TGTGCCAGCAGTTACTCGAACGGGAAGCCCTACAATGAGCAGTTCTTC. Its translation: CASSYSNGKPYNEQFF.